One sample yielded the 19 T cell receptor beta chains listed below, sequenced in a study of cytomegalovirus exposure and HLA in healthy donors. The PCR made use of 60 Vbeta and 13 Jbeta primers. Sequencing was performed with immunoSEQ multiplex PCR; in TCRdb, only in-frame clones are kept and a portion is missing. The sample lists 100,000 to 150,000 clones; over 60% were seen once. The sample taken for sequencing was PBMCs. Receptors were obtained from a man aged 55 to 70 in good health and CMV-seropositive.

The gene calls are TRBV10-2 and TRBJ1-4; D uncertain. Germline V gene sequence: CDR1 WSHSY, CDR2 SAAADI. Trimming stripped 4 bases from V and 5 bases from J, with 8 bases between. The length of the CDR3 is 13 residues. CDR3: CASSGPSNEKLFF. The CDR3 DNA sequence: TGCGCCAGCAGTGGGCCCTCGAATGAAAAACTGTTTTTT.

The chain couples TRBV7-9 to TRBJ2-1; TRBD2 matches 7 bases. The germline V gene has CDR1 SEHNR and CDR2 FQNEAQ (reference sequence). The CDR3 is made up of 14 amino acids. Trimming removed 5 bases from V and 5 bases from J; junction bases left unmatched: 6. CDR3 region: CASSLTGGDNEQFF. DNA for the CDR3: TGTGCCAGCAGCCTAACTGGGGGGGACAATGAGCAGTTCTTC.

This chain links TRBV5-1 with TRBJ2-5; the D gene is possibly TRBD1 (6 bases). V was cut by 0 bases and J by 4 bases, with 13 bases left in between. The CDR3 runs 15 residues. CDR1 SGHRS and CDR2 YFSETQ come from the germline V gene. Here the CDR3 reads CASSLAQGVVETQYF. The CDR3 bases are TGCGCCAGCAGCTTGGCACAGGGTGTTGTAGAGACCCAGTACTTC.

This sequence joins TRBV30 and TRBJ1-6; the D is unclear. V gave up 1 base and J gave up 7 bases, with 11 bases separating them. This CDR3 has 14 amino acids. CDR1 is GTSNPN and CDR2 is SVGIG in the germline V gene (reference sequence). The CDR3 bases are TGTGCCTGGAGTGCTGGCAGCGAAAATTCACCCCTCCACTTT. The encoded protein is CAWSAGSENSPLHF.

The V and J genes are TRBV29-1 and TRBJ2-7; D is perhaps TRBD2 (6 bases). Germline V gene lookup returns CDR1 SQVTM and CDR2 ANQGSEA. Trimming took 8 bases from V and 4 from J, leaving 21 bases between them. The CDR3 is made up of 14 amino acids. The CDR3 DNA sequence: TGCAGCCTCGGGCTCCGGGCCGGACTATACGAGCAGTACTTC. It specifies CSLGLRAGLYEQYF.

The rearrangement links TRBV13 to TRBJ2-5; 12 bases agree with TRBD2. V lost 4 bases and J lost 5; bases outside the gene matches: 5. The CDR3 loop spans 15 amino acids. Per germline, CDR1 PRHDT and CDR2 FYEKMQ (reference sequence). This CDR3 reads CASSSSGGALETQYF. CDR3 DNA sequence: TGTGCCAGCAGCTCTAGCGGGGGGGCCTTGGAGACCCAGTACTTC.

The chain joins TRBV4-1 to TRBJ1-5; a possible D gene is TRBD1 (5 bases). Germline assignment: CDR1 MGHRA and CDR2 YSYEKL. The length of the CDR3 is 15 residues. Trimming took off 0 bases at V and 7 bases at J, with 13 bases between the two ends. Here the CDR3 reads CASSQDSGDGQPQHF. CDR3 sequence (DNA): TGCGCCAGCAGCCAAGATAGCGGGGACGGGCAGCCCCAGCATTTT.

The V and J genes are TRBV2 and TRBJ2-5; weak D call: TRBD1 (5 bases). This CDR3 has 13 amino acids. Germline CDR1 SNHLY, CDR2 FYNNEI. V lost 6 bases to trimming and J lost 0 bases, with 8 bases between them. CDR3 nucleotides: TGTGCCAGCAGCCTGGACAACCAAGAGACCCAGTACTTC. Its translation is CASSLDNQETQYF.

The V call is TRBV19, the J call TRBJ1-5; no definite D call. CDR1 is LNHDA, CDR2 SQIVND, per germline (reference sequence). The CDR3 has 14 amino acids. Trimming removed 6 bases from V and 5 bases from J, with 14 bases in between. The CDR3 nucleotides are TGTGCCAGTAGGCGCCGACAAAACGATCAGCCCCAGCATTTT. Amino acid sequence: CASRRRQNDQPQHF.

This chain links TRBV5-1 with TRBJ1-3; D not certain. CDR1 is SGHRS, CDR2 YFSETQ, per germline. Trimming stripped 0 bases from V and 1 base from J, with 14 bases between. The CDR3 totals 17 residues. The CDR3 DNA reads TGCGCCAGCAGCTTGGCCGGAAGCGCTTTTTCTGGAAACACCATATATTTT. Amino acids: CASSLAGSAFSGNTIYF.

The chain employs TRBV20-1 and TRBJ2-3; D is undetermined. The length of the CDR3 is 11 residues. V gave up 7 bases and J gave up 3 bases, with 8 bases separating them. Germline V gene lookup returns CDR1 DFQATT and CDR2 SNEGSKA (reference sequence). Here the CDR3 reads CSGLRTDTQYF. As DNA, the CDR3 is TGCAGTGGACTTCGAACAGATACGCAGTATTTT.

V and J are TRBV11-3 and TRBJ2-7; 12 bases line up with TRBD1. J gave up 2 bases and V 1 base, and 6 bases lay outside the gene matches. Germline loops: CDR1 SGHNT, CDR2 YENEEA. The length of the CDR3 is 17 residues. The CDR3 spells CASSLAAGQGAPYEQYF. For the CDR3, the DNA is TGTGCCAGCAGCTTAGCCGCGGGACAGGGGGCCCCCTACGAGCAGTACTTC.

The J gene is TRBJ1-4, the V gene TRBV28, with unresolved D. Trimming removed 1 base from V and 3 bases from J, with 12 bases in between. This CDR3 comprises 16 residues. From germline, CDR1 is MDHEN and CDR2 SYDVKM. In DNA form, the CDR3 reads TGTGCCAGCAGTTTATCCGGGAGCGGGGCTAATGAAAAACTGTTTTTT. Protein product: CASSLSGSGANEKLFF.

The V gene is TRBV9, the J gene TRBJ1-3; 7 nucleotides agree with TRBD1. The germline V gene encodes CDR1 SGDLS and CDR2 YYNGEE. Trimming took 4 bases from V and 11 from J; bases not matched to a gene: 12. The CDR3 has 14 amino acids. CDR3 DNA sequence: TGTGCCAGCAGCACCCGGGGACAGCCTATTCCCATATATTTT. Protein sequence: CASSTRGQPIPIYF.

This chain links TRBV28 with TRBJ1-1; possibly TRBD1 for D (6 bases). Germline assignment: CDR1 MDHEN and CDR2 SYDVKM. The V and J ends lost 4 bases and 8 bases respectively, with 14 bases between them. CDR3 length: 13 amino acids. CDR3 DNA sequence: TGTGCCAGCAGTTCACTCGGACAGCTCGAAGCTTTCTTT. This codes for CASSSLGQLEAFF.

This chain links TRBV2 with TRBJ2-1, with TRBD2 as a possible D gene (6 bases). Trimming cost V 8 bases and J 6 bases, with 14 bases left between them. Looked up from germline, CDR1 is SNHLY and CDR2 is FYNNEI. CDR3 length: 13 amino acids. CDR3 sequence reads: CASAGTDLNEQFF. The CDR3 DNA is TGTGCCAGCGCCGGGACTGACCTCAATGAGCAGTTCTTC.

This sequence joins TRBV27 and TRBJ2-5; 7 nucleotides align to TRBD1. The J segment lost 5 bases and the V segment lost 6 bases, leaving 6 bases of the junction unmatched. Germline V lookup: CDR1 MNHEY, CDR2 SMNVEV (reference sequence). The CDR3 length is 13 residues. The DNA for the CDR3 is TGTGCCAGCAGCCCCCGGGACAGTGAGACCCAGTACTTC. Translating it yields CASSPRDSETQYF.

V gene TRBV5-1 combines with J gene TRBJ2-5, with 10 positions matching TRBD2. V lost 5 bases, J lost 4 bases, and 8 bases stayed unmatched. Germline-derived CDR1 and CDR2 are SGHRS and YFSETQ. The CDR3 loop spans 15 amino acids. The CDR3, as DNA: TGCGCCAGCAGTTTTGGGCCTAGCGGGGGAGAGACCCAGTACTTC. Translation gives CASSFGPSGGETQYF.

The chain joins TRBV19 to TRBJ2-7; 10 bases are a match to TRBD2. The CDR3 runs 16 residues. Looked up from germline, CDR1 is LNHDA and CDR2 is SQIVND (reference sequence). V lost 8 bases and J lost 1; bases outside the gene matches: 11. The chain's CDR3 is CASSPVAGGRSYEQYF. The DNA for the CDR3 is TGTGCCAGTTCCCCGGTAGCGGGGGGCCGGTCCTACGAGCAGTACTTC.